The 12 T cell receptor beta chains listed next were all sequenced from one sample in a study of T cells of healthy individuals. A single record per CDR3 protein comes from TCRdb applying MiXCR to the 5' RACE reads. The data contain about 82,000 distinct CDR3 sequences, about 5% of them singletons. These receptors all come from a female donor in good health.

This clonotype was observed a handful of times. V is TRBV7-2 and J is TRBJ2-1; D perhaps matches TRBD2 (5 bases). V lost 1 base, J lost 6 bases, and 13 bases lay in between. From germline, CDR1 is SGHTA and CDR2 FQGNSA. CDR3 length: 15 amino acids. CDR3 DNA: TGTGCCAGCAGCTTAGACGGAAGCGGAATCAATGAGCAGTTCTTC. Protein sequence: CASSLDGSGINEQFF. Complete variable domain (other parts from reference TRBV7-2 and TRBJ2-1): GAGVSQSPSNKVTEKGKDVELRCDPISGHTALYWYRQSLGQGLEFLIYFQGNSAPDKSGLPSDRFSAERTGGSVSTLTIQRTQQEDSAVYLCASSLDGSGINEQFFGPGTRLTVL.

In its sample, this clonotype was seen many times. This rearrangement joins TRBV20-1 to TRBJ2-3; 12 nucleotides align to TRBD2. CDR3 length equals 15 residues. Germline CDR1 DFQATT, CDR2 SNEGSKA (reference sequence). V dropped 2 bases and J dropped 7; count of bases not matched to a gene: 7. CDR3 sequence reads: CSARSRTSGKHTQYF. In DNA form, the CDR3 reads TGCAGTGCTAGATCCAGGACTAGCGGGAAGCATACGCAGTATTTT.

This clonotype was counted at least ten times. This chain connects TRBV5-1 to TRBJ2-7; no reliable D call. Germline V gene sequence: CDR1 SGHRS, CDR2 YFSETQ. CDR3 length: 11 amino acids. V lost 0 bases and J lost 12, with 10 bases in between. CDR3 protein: CASSLGPARYF. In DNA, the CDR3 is TGCGCCAGCAGCTTGGGGCCGGCAAGGTACTTC.

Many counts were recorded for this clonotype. CDR3 residues: CASSQTSSGRTYTQYF. The CDR3 DNA sequence: TGTGCCAGCAGCCAGACAAGTAGCGGTCGGACTTATACGCAGTATTTT. The chain carries TRBV3-1 and TRBJ2-3; tentative D call: TRBD2 (6 bases). This CDR3 contains 16 residues. CDR1 and CDR2 from the germline V gene are LGHDT and YNNKEL (reference sequence). Trimming left V 3 bases short and J 7 bases short, with 20 bases between.

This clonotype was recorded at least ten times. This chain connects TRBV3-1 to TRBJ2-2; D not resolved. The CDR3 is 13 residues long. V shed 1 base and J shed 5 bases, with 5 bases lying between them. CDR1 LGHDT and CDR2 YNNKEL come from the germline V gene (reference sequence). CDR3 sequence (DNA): TGTGCCAGCAGCCAAGTGTCGACCGGGGAGCTGTTTTTT. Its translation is CASSQVSTGELFF. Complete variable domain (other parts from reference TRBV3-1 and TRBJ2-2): DTAVSQTPKYLVTQMGNDKSIKCEQNLGHDTMYWYKQDSKKFLKIMFSYNNKELIINETVPNRFSPKSPDKAHLNLHINSLELGDSAVYFCASSQVSTGELFFGEGSRLTVL.

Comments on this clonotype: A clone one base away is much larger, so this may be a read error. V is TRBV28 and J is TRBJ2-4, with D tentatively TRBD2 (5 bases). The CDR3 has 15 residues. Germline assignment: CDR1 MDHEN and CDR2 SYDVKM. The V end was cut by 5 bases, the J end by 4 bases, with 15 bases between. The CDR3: CASSPSSGEKNIQYF. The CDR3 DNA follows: TGTGCCAGCAGTCCCTCCTCCGGGGAAAAAAACATTCAGTACTTC.

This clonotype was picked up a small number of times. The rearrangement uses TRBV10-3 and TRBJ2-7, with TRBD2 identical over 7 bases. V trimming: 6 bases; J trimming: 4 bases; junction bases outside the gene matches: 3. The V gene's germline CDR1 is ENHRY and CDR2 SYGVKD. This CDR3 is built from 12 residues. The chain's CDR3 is CAIRKAGYEQYF. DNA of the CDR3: TGTGCCATCAGAAAAGCGGGGTACGAGCAGTACTTC.

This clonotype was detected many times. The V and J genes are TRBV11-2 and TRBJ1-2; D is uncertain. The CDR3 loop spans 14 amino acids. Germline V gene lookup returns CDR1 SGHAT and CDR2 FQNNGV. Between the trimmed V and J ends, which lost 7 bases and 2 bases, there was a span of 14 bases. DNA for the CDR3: TGTGCCAGCACAATAGGTTCCTGGAACTATGGCTACACCTTC. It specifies CASTIGSWNYGYTF.

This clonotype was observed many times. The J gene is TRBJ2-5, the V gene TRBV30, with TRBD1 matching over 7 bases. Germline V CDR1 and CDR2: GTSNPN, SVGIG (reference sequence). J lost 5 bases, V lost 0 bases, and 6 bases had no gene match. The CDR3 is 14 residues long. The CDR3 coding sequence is TGTGCCTGGAGTGTAGAAGGGGGCTGGGAGACCCAGTACTTC. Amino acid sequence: CAWSVEGGWETQYF.

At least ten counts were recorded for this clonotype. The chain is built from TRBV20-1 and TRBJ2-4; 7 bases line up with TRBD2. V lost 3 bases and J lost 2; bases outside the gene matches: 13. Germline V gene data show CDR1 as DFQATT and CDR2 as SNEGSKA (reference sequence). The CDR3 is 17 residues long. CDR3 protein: CSASYRGGIFTKNIQYF. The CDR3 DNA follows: TGCAGTGCTAGCTATAGGGGAGGGATATTCACCAAAAACATTCAGTACTTC.

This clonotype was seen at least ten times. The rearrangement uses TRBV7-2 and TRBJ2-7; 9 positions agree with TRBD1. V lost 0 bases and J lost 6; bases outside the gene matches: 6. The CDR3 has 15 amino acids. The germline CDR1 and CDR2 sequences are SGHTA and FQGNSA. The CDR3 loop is CASSLAGQGIGEQYF. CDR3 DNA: TGTGCCAGCAGCTTAGCGGGACAGGGTATAGGCGAGCAGTACTTC.

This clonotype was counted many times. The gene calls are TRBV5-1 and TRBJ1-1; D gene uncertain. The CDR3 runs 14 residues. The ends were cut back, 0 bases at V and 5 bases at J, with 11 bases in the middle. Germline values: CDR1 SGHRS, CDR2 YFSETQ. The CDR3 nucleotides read TGCGCCAGCAGCTTGGAACCCGGCCGTACTGAAGCTTTCTTT. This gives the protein CASSLEPGRTEAFF. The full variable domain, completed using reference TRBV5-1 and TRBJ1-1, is KAGVTQTPRYLIKTRGQQVTLSCSPISGHRSVSWYQQTPGQGLQFLFEYFSETQRNKGNFPGRFSGRQFSNSRSEMNVSTLELGDSALYLCASSLEPGRTEAFFGQGTRLTVV.